A selection of T cell receptor beta chains follows, all from one sample in a study of blood T cells in healthy people across ages. TCRdb reprocessed the 5' RACE reads with MiXCR, giving one entry per CDR3 protein. Altogether 650,000 to 800,000 distinct CDR3 sequences are present, under 65% being singletons, with the ten largest covering approximately 13%. Material: blood. Receptor source: an elderly woman in good health. Each CDR3 is given with its conserved first and last residue. A D gene is named only where the DNA matches it firmly. Size is omitted from some rows. Given values are once, few, many or a class for expanded clones.

V: TRBV4-3
D: -
J: TRBJ1-6
size: -
DNA: TGCGCCAGCAGCCAAGAGGCCAAGAGCTCCTATAATTCACCCCTCCACTTT
CDR3: CASSQEAKSSYNSPLHF

V: TRBV10-3
D: -
J: TRBJ1-1
size: -
DNA: TGTGCCATCAGTGGGCAGGGCCTTCACGGGCGCACTGAAGATTTCTTT
CDR3: CAISGQGLHGRTEDFF

V: TRBV3-1
D: -
J: TRBJ2-7
size: many
DNA: TGTGCCAGCAGCCAAGCTTTCGAGCAGTACTTC
CDR3: CASSQAFEQYF

V: TRBV4-1
D: TRBD1
J: TRBJ1-2
size: -
DNA: TGCGCCAGCAGCCCCGACAGGGGAAATATCCTCAGCTATGGCTACACCTTC
CDR3: CASSPDRGNILSYGYTF

V: TRBV28
D: -
J: TRBJ2-5
size: many
DNA: TGTGCCAGCAGTTTATGGCAAGGGGAAGAGACCCAGTACTTC
CDR3: CASSLWQGEETQYF

V: TRBV10-3
D: TRBD1
J: TRBJ1-1
size: many
DNA: TGTGCCATCAGCGAGGGACAGGGTAACACTGAAGCTTTCTTT
CDR3: CAISEGQGNTEAFF

V: TRBV10-3
D: -
J: TRBJ2-3
size: many
DNA: TGTGCCATCAGTGATGGACGCGGAGTGGGCACAGATACGCAGTATTTT
CDR3: CAISDGRGVGTDTQYF

V: TRBV29-1
D: -
J: TRBJ2-3
size: -
DNA: TGCAGCGTTGCAGTAGCACCAGATACGCAGTATTTT
CDR3: CSVAVAPDTQYF

V: TRBV24-1
D: -
J: TRBJ2-3
size: -
DNA: TGTGCCACCAGTGATTTGAGGGGGGGAACAGATACGCAGTATTTT
CDR3: CATSDLRGGTDTQYF

V: TRBV20-1
D: -
J: TRBJ2-1
size: many
DNA: TGCAGTGCCGAGTACAACTATGAGCAGTTCTTC
CDR3: CSAEYNYEQFF

V: TRBV28
D: -
J: TRBJ1-2
size: many
DNA: TGTGCCAGCAATCAGGGGAATGGCGGCTACACCTTC
CDR3: CASNQGNGGYTF

V: TRBV6-5
D: -
J: TRBJ1-6
size: -
DNA: TGTGCCAGCAGTTACGCCGGCAGGGGAAATTCACCCCTCCACTTT
CDR3: CASSYAGRGNSPLHF

V: TRBV27
D: -
J: TRBJ2-3
size: -
DNA: TGTGCCAGCAGTTTAAGGGGGGGCAGGGCGCTAGATACGCAGTATTTT
CDR3: CASSLRGGRALDTQYF

V: TRBV10-3
D: TRBD1
J: TRBJ1-2
size: many
DNA: TGTGCCATCAGTCGGACAGGTGTCGTCTATGGCTACACCTTC
CDR3: CAISRTGVVYGYTF

V: TRBV11-2
D: TRBD1
J: TRBJ2-5
size: -
DNA: TGTGCCAGCAGCTTCCCCATTACAGGGGGCGAAGGAGAGACCCAGTACTTC
CDR3: CASSFPITGGEGETQYF

V: TRBV27
D: TRBD2
J: TRBJ2-5
size: -
DNA: TGTGCCAGCAGTTTAACGGGAGGGATACTCCAAGAGACCCAGTACTTC
CDR3: CASSLTGGILQETQYF

V: TRBV29-1
D: TRBD2
J: TRBJ2-1
size: -
DNA: TGCAGTTCCAGCGGGGTAGAGCAGTTCTTC
CDR3: CSSSGVEQFF

V: TRBV29-1
D: TRBD2
J: TRBJ2-3
size: -
DNA: TGCAGCCTGAGGGGGACTAGTGTACTAGATACGCAGTATTTT
CDR3: CSLRGTSVLDTQYF

V: TRBV4-3
D: -
J: TRBJ2-3
size: -
DNA: TGCGCCAGCAGCCAACTCGGGCTAGGAAGCACAGATACGCAGTATTTT
CDR3: CASSQLGLGSTDTQYF

V: TRBV7-2
D: TRBD1
J: TRBJ2-1
size: -
DNA: TGTGCCAGCAGCTTTAGACAGGGGGCCGCGGAAAGGCAGTTCTTC
CDR3: CASSFRQGAAERQFF

V: TRBV29-1
D: TRBD1
J: TRBJ2-7
size: -
DNA: TGCAGCGTTGATCCGGGACAGGGGAACGAGCAGTACTTC
CDR3: CSVDPGQGNEQYF

V: TRBV6-1
D: -
J: TRBJ1-1
size: -
DNA: TGTGCCAGCAGTCCCCCAGGGGAACGGTTGACGGGAGACACTGAAGCTTTCTTT
CDR3: CASSPPGERLTGDTEAFF

V: TRBV4-3
D: TRBD2
J: TRBJ2-1
size: -
DNA: TGCGCCAGCAGCCACCCCGCGGGAGCGGGGGGTTACAATGAGCAGTTCTTC
CDR3: CASSHPAGAGGYNEQFF

V: TRBV6-5
D: TRBD2
J: TRBJ2-3
size: many
DNA: TGTGCCAGCAGTTCACTAGCGGGAGTCGCAGATACGCAGTATTTT
CDR3: CASSSLAGVADTQYF

V: TRBV5-8
D: -
J: TRBJ1-1
size: -
DNA: TGTGCCAGCAGCTTGCGACCCGGGACCAGGGAGAACACTGAAGCTTTCTTT
CDR3: CASSLRPGTRENTEAFF

V: TRBV12-3/TRBV12-4
D: -
J: TRBJ2-3
size: -
DNA: TGTGCCAGCAGTAGAGCCGGGGCGGATGCGCAGTATTTT
CDR3: CASSRAGADAQYF

V: TRBV9
D: -
J: TRBJ1-1
size: -
DNA: TGTGCCAGCAGTGAGGGGTGGCTAAACCCGAACACTGAAGCTTTCTTT
CDR3: CASSEGWLNPNTEAFF

V: TRBV6-1
D: -
J: TRBJ2-7
size: -
DNA: TGTGCCAGCAGTGAAGGGGCCGAGACCTACGAGCAGTACTTC
CDR3: CASSEGAETYEQYF

V: TRBV2
D: -
J: TRBJ2-2
size: -
DNA: TGTGCCAGCACCTTTGTCGCCCTGAGGGGCACCGGGGAGCTGTTTTTT
CDR3: CASTFVALRGTGELFF

V: TRBV2
D: TRBD1
J: TRBJ1-2
size: many
DNA: TGTGCCAGCACCGAGGCTTATGAGACAGGGGGCCTCTATGGCTACACCTTC
CDR3: CASTEAYETGGLYGYTF

V: TRBV18
D: TRBD1
J: TRBJ2-5
size: many
DNA: TGTGCCAGCTCAGCAGGGGGCGAGGAGACCCAGTACTTC
CDR3: CASSAGGEETQYF

V: TRBV10-3
D: -
J: TRBJ2-3
size: many
DNA: TGTGCCATCAGTGAGTTGGATACGCAGTATTTT
CDR3: CAISELDTQYF

V: TRBV11-2
D: -
J: TRBJ2-1
size: many
DNA: TGTGCCAGCAGCTTAGGTATTCGGAGTGGACCCTACAATGAGCAGTTCTTC
CDR3: CASSLGIRSGPYNEQFF

V: TRBV7-3
D: -
J: TRBJ1-4
size: few
DNA: TGTGCCAGCAGCCAGGGGCGGGAAAAACTGTTTTTT
CDR3: CASSQGREKLFF

V: TRBV5-1
D: TRBD1
J: TRBJ2-1
size: -
DNA: TGCGTCAGCAGCGCACCGACAGGGAGAGGAAATGAGCAGTTCTTC
CDR3: CVSSAPTGRGNEQFF

V: TRBV2
D: -
J: TRBJ2-3
size: -
DNA: TGTGCCAGCAGCCCATGGCCAGGGGGGCTACAGGGCACAGATACGCAGTATTTT
CDR3: CASSPWPGGLQGTDTQYF

V: TRBV3-1
D: -
J: TRBJ2-3
size: -
DNA: TGTGCCAGCAGCGCACGAAGGGGGAGGGGAACAGATACGCAGTATTTT
CDR3: CASSARRGRGTDTQYF

V: TRBV7-2
D: -
J: TRBJ2-1
size: many
DNA: TGTGCCAGCAGCTTAGGAAGGACTCGGGGTGAGCAGTTCTTC
CDR3: CASSLGRTRGEQFF

V: TRBV5-1
D: -
J: TRBJ2-5
size: -
DNA: -
CDR3: CASSFGNGTGIFETQYF

V: TRBV9
D: TRBD2
J: TRBJ2-3
size: -
DNA: TGTGCCAGCAGCGTAGTAGCGGGAGCCACCTTACTTAGCACAGATACGCAGTATTTT
CDR3: CASSVVAGATLLSTDTQYF

V: TRBV11-2
D: TRBD1
J: TRBJ2-7
size: once
DNA: TGTGCCAGCAGCTCAAACAGGGGTACTGCGAGCGGGCAGTACTTC
CDR3: CASSSNRGTASGQYF

V: TRBV20-1
D: -
J: TRBJ2-2
size: -
DNA: TGCAGTGCTAGAGGCCGGGCCCCGAACACCGGGGAGCTGTTTTTT
CDR3: CSARGRAPNTGELFF

V: TRBV6-2/TRBV6-3
D: TRBD2
J: TRBJ2-3
size: -
DNA: TGTGCCAGCAGTATATCGGGACTAGAGGGTCGCCGGGATACGCAGTATTTT
CDR3: CASSISGLEGRRDTQYF

V: TRBV20-1
D: TRBD2
J: TRBJ2-1
size: -
DNA: TGCAGTGCTAGTAAACTAGCGGGCTACAATGAGCAGTTCTTC
CDR3: CSASKLAGYNEQFF

V: TRBV7-2
D: -
J: TRBJ1-2
size: -
DNA: TGTACCAGCAGCGCCCATACACAGGAGACCTACACCTTC
CDR3: CTSSAHTQETYTF

V: TRBV20-1
D: -
J: TRBJ1-6
size: -
DNA: TGCAGTGCTAGCCGCCGGGAGACTGCTTCACCCCTCCACTTT
CDR3: CSASRRETASPLHF

V: TRBV10-3
D: TRBD2
J: TRBJ2-1
size: -
DNA: TGTGCCATCACCCCTCAGGGTAGCGGGGGATACAATGAGCAGTTCTTC
CDR3: CAITPQGSGGYNEQFF

V: TRBV6-5
D: -
J: TRBJ1-5
size: -
DNA: TGTGCCAGCAGCCCCGACAGCCGGGGCGACCAGCCCCAGCATTTT
CDR3: CASSPDSRGDQPQHF